This passage covers 6 T cell receptor beta chains from one sample sequenced in a study of cytomegalovirus exposure and HLA in healthy donors. Primers for the PCR totalled 60 Vbeta and 13 Jbeta. Sequenced by immunoSEQ multiplex PCR; TCRdb stores in-frame clones only, minus some. The sample lists 150,000 to 200,000 clones; 75% were seen once. The sequenced sample consisted of PBMCs. These receptors originate from a woman aged 40 to 50 in good health and CMV-seropositive.

In DNA, the CDR3 is TGTGCCAGCAGATACCGACTAGACAACGAGCAGTACTTC. It encodes CASRYRLDNEQYF. The chain carries TRBV28 and TRBJ2-7, with D perhaps TRBD2 (6 bases). V shed 6 bases and J shed 5 bases, with 14 bases lying between them. CDR1 is MDHEN, CDR2 SYDVKM, per germline. CDR3 size: 13 residues.

The chain has TRBV29-1 and TRBJ2-1; no definite D call. This CDR3 spans 12 amino acids. Trimming removed 1 base from V and 6 bases from J, with 7 bases in between. Germline V lookup: CDR1 SQVTM, CDR2 ANQGSEA. The CDR3, as DNA: TGCAGCGTTGAAGTGGCCCGCAATGAGCAGTTCTTC. It encodes CSVEVARNEQFF.

The CDR3 region has the DNA TGTGCCAGCAGTTTTCTCGGACTAGCGGGAGGCCGAAGCACAGATACGCAGTATTTT. Amino acid sequence: CASSFLGLAGGRSTDTQYF. This chain uses TRBV28 with TRBJ2-3; TRBD2 matches at 14 bases. The CDR3 contains 19 residues. Germline V gene data show CDR1 as MDHEN and CDR2 as SYDVKM. The V and J ends lost 3 bases and 0 bases, in that order; junction bases with no gene match: 8. Variable domain in full (rest from reference TRBV28 and TRBJ2-3): DVKVTQSSRYLVKRTGEKVFLECVQDMDHENMFWYRQDPGLGLRLIYFSYDVKMKEKGDIPEGYSVSREKKERFSLILESASTNQTSMYLCASSFLGLAGGRSTDTQYFGPGTRLTVL.

V and J are TRBV2 and TRBJ1-4; D not certain. The ends were cut back, 4 bases at V and 10 bases at J, with 10 bases in the middle. CDR3 size: 12 residues. The germline gives CDR1 SNHLY, CDR2 FYNNEI. CDR3: CASSVNYGKLFF. The CDR3 DNA sequence: TGTGCCAGCAGTGTAAACTACGGAAAACTGTTTTTT.

This chain uses TRBV4-2 with TRBJ1-2; D possibly corresponds to TRBD1 (6 bases). The CDR3 runs 14 residues. V lost 0 bases and J 5 bases, leaving 10 bases between the germline ends. Germline V lookup: CDR1 LGHNA, CDR2 YNFKEQ. This chain's CDR3 is CASSQDWDTYGYTF. CDR3 nucleotides: TGTGCCAGCAGCCAAGACTGGGACACTTATGGCTACACCTTC.

This chain links TRBV7-9 with TRBJ2-5; D remains unclear. Germline V CDR1 and CDR2: SEHNR, FQNEAQ (reference sequence). The CDR3 covers 13 residues. V lost 7 bases and J lost 1, with 10 bases in between. CDR3 in DNA: TGTGCCAGCACCAGGTACTCCCAAGAGACCCAGTACTTC. Its protein is CASTRYSQETQYF.